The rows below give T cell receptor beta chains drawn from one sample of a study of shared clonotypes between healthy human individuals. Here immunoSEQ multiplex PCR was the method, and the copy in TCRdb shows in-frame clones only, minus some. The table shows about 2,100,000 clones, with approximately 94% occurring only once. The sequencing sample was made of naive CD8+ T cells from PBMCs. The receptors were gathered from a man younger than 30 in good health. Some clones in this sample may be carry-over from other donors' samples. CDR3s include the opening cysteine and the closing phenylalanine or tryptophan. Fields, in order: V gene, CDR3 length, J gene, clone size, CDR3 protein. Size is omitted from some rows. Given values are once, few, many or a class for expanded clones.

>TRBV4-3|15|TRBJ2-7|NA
CASSQEQEITYEQYF
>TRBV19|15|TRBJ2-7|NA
CASSNTSGRIYEQYF
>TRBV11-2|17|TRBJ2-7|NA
CASSLVAVVSQSYEQYF
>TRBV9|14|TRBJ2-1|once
CASSVQRQGGGQFF
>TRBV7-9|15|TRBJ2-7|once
CASSRSLAATYEQYF
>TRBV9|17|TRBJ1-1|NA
CASSPSGTGIVGTEAFF
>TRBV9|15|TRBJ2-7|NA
CASSGRDRDGSEQYF
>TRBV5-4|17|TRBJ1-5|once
CASSRAGGPYSNQPQHF
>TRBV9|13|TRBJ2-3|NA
CASSVSSTDTQYF
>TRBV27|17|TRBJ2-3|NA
CASSPYERDISTDTQYF
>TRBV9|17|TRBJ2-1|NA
CASSASIPGLVNNEQFF
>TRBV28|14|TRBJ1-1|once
CASSWYAENTEAFF
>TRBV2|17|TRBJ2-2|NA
CASSDPKHLMNTGELFF
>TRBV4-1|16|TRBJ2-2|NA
CASSQPRVGGPGELFF
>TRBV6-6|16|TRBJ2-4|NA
CASSYGTEGVLNIQYF
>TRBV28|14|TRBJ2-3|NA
CARPGLSTADTQYF
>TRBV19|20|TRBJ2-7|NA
CASSIEGQGGPAGFSYEQYF
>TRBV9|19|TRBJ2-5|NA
CASSPQLGLAGVTGETQYF
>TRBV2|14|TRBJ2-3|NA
CASSNHRETDTQYF
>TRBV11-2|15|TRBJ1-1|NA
CASSQPRDMNTEAFF
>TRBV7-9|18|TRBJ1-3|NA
CASSGSLWGVGAGNTIYF
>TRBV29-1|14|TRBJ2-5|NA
CSVGDGLVKETQYF
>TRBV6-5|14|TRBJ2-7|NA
CASRASGEAYEQYF
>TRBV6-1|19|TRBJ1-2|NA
CASSERGAPPGTVRYGYTF
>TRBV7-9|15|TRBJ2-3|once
CASSLIEGSTDTQYF
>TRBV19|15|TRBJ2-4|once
CASSEGTSGRYIQYF
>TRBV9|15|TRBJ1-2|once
CASSPAGTGRYGYTF
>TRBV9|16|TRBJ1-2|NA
CASSPVGQPRGKGYTF
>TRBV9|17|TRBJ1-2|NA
CASSVATGTGSNYGYTF
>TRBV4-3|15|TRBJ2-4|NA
CASSPDWVAKNIQYF
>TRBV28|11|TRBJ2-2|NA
CASSVAGELFF
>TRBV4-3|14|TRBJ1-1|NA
CASSQDLEGVGAFF
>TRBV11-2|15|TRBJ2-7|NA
CASSFPHPSSYEQYF
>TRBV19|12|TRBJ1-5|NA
CASSGVRSPQHF
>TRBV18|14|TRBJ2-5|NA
CASSPRRAGETQYF
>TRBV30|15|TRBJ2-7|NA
CAWRWTSGSMDEQYF
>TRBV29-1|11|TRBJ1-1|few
CSVEAQIGAFF
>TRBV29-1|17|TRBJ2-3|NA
CSVEFPLAGGDRDTQYF
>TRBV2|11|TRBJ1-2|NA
CASGRSYGYTF